Below are 17 T cell receptor beta chains sequenced from a single sample in a study of vaccination effects on CD4 cells after COVID-19. These receptors have no identified antigens. Repertoires were generated with immunoSEQ multiplex PCR, while TCRdb's copy carries only in-frame clones and drops some. The table includes 50,000 to 70,000 clones, around 79% detected once. A 10-day culture period preceded the isolation of CD4+ T cells. It was two doses of either the BNT162b2 or mRNA-1273 vaccine that participants received. The source material was CD4+ T cells from PBMCs cultured without peptide, sampled after COVID-19 vaccination. The receptors here all came from a human donor who received a COVID-19 vaccine.

The rearrangement uses TRBV2 and TRBJ1-2; D remains ambiguous. The CDR3 spans 12 residues. Germline lookup yields CDR1 SNHLY and CDR2 FYNNEI. With 4 bases removed from V and 3 bases from J, the gap between germline ends came to 6 bases. CDR3 protein: CASSVADYGYTF. Written as DNA, the CDR3 is TGTGCCAGCAGTGTGGCAGACTATGGCTACACCTTC.

This clone occurred a few times. The chain uses TRBV29-1 and TRBJ1-1, with D unresolved. Trimming cost V 0 bases and J 4 bases, with 6 bases left between them. The germline gives CDR1 SQVTM, CDR2 ANQGSEA. This CDR3 has 12 residues. The CDR3 coding sequence is TGCAGCGTTGAAGAGGGAGGCACTGAAGCTTTCTTT. It codes for CSVEEGGTEAFF.

This clone was counted a few times. V usage is TRBV19 and J usage is TRBJ1-5; D is perhaps TRBD1 (5 bases). The germline V gene has CDR1 LNHDA and CDR2 SQIVND (reference sequence). This CDR3 comprises 14 residues. V was cut by 7 bases and J by 4 bases, with 14 bases left in between. The CDR3 nucleotides read TGTGCCAGTACGGGGGAGAGTGGAAATCAGCCCCAGCATTTT. Encoded protein: CASTGESGNQPQHF.

This chain connects TRBV15 to TRBJ2-3; no firm D call. The germline gives CDR1 LNHNV, CDR2 YYDKDF (reference sequence). Trimming stripped 5 bases from V and 1 base from J, with 16 bases between. The CDR3 consists of 16 residues. CDR3 DNA sequence: TGTGCCACCAGCCCCACGGGCCTCGGAGGCACAGATACGCAGTATTTT. It translates to CATSPTGLGGTDTQYF.

The V call is TRBV19, the J call TRBJ1-1, with D possibly matching TRBD1 (6 bases). V was shortened by 5 bases and J by 4 bases, with 11 bases between the two germline ends. CDR3 length equals 13 residues. Germline values: CDR1 LNHDA, CDR2 SQIVND (reference sequence). This CDR3 reads CASSAGVGTEAFF. CDR3 coding DNA: TGTGCCAGTAGTGCAGGGGTCGGCACTGAAGCTTTCTTT. Full variable domain (missing parts from reference TRBV19 and TRBJ1-1): DGGITQSPKYLFRKEGQNVTLSCEQNLNHDAMYWYRQDPGQGLRLIYYSQIVNDFQKGDIAEGYSVSREKKESFPLTVTSAQKNPTAFYLCASSAGVGTEAFFGQGTRLTVV.

The chain joins TRBV5-1 to TRBJ2-1; D is tentatively TRBD1 or TRBD2 (8 bases each). Germline-derived CDR1 and CDR2 are SGHRS and YFSETQ. V lost 3 bases and J 0 bases, leaving 19 bases between the germline ends. The CDR3 extends over 18 amino acids. For the CDR3, the DNA is TGCGCCAGCAGCTCCCAGGGGGCGCGGGGGGCCTCCTACAATGAGCAGTTCTTC. It specifies CASSSQGARGASYNEQFF.

CDR3 region: CATSRDVGGGEEQYV. DNA for the CDR3: TGTGCCACCAGCAGAGATGTGGGTGGGGGCGAGGAGCAGTACGTC. The chain has TRBV15 and TRBJ2-7; D perhaps matches TRBD1 (6 bases). The CDR3 runs 15 residues. Germline CDR1 is LNHNV and CDR2 is YYDKDF (reference sequence). Trimming took 0 bases from V and 7 from J, leaving 16 bases between them.

V usage is TRBV18 and J usage is TRBJ2-3; possible D gene TRBD2, 5 bases. CDR3 size: 15 residues. V lost 3 bases, J lost 1 base, and 11 bases lay in between. The germline CDR1 and CDR2 sequences are KGHSH and LQKENI. The CDR3 DNA reads TGTGCCAGCTCACCGGCGGGCAGAGGCACAGATACGCAGTATTTT. This codes for CASSPAGRGTDTQYF.

The CDR3 sequence is CASRGHSTGNTEAFF. The CDR3 DNA reads as TGTGCCAGCAGGGGACATTCGACAGGGAACACTGAAGCTTTCTTT. The V and J genes are TRBV6-5 and TRBJ1-1; tentatively, D is TRBD1 (6 bases). CDR1 is MNHEY and CDR2 is SVGAGI in the germline V gene. The CDR3 length is 15 residues. V lost 6 bases and J lost 1, with 15 bases in between.

The CDR3, as DNA: TGTGCCTGGAGTAGCTCGCCCAGTTCAGGGTTTTGGGGTGGAAACACCATATATTTT. It translates to CAWSSSPSSGFWGGNTIYF. The chain has TRBV30 and TRBJ1-3; TRBD1 might be the D (5 bases). Germline V gene data show CDR1 as GTSNPN and CDR2 as SVGIG (reference sequence). The CDR3 has 19 amino acids. Trimming left V 2 bases short and J 3 bases short, with 26 bases between.

CDR3 in amino acids: CASSPTTSTGELFF. As DNA, the CDR3 is TGTGCCAGCTCACCGACGACTAGCACCGGGGAGCTGTTTTTT. V and J are TRBV18 and TRBJ2-2; weak D call: TRBD2 (6 bases). Trimming took off 3 bases at V and 4 bases at J, with 9 bases between the two ends. The CDR3 runs to 14 residues. Germline lookup yields CDR1 KGHSH and CDR2 LQKENI.

In this sample, this clone turned up once. The genes are TRBV6-2 or TRBV6-3 and TRBJ1-5; D is unresolved. With 2 bases removed from V and 4 bases from J, the gap between germline ends came to 6 bases. Per the germline V gene, CDR1 is MNHEY and CDR2 is SVGEGT. The CDR3 runs 13 residues. The CDR3 DNA reads TGTGCCAGCAGTTACAGAGCTAATCAGCCCCAGCATTTT. Translation gives CASSYRANQPQHF.

This clone appeared a few times. The V call is TRBV4-3, the J call TRBJ1-2; D remains ambiguous. V was pared by 1 base and J by 5 bases, with 8 bases between. Germline V gene lookup returns CDR1 LGHNA and CDR2 YSLEER. The length of the CDR3 is 13 residues. The CDR3 DNA sequence: TGCGCCAGCAGCCAAGGGTTGGGGTATGGCTACACCTTC. This encodes CASSQGLGYGYTF.

CDR3 in DNA: TGTGCCAGCAAAGAACAGGGCTACTATGGCTACACCTTC. It codes for CASKEQGYYGYTF. V usage is TRBV6-5 and J usage is TRBJ1-2; TRBD1 might be the D (6 bases). Trimming cost V 7 bases and J 3 bases, with 12 bases left between them. CDR3 size: 13 residues. CDR1 and CDR2 from the germline V gene are MNHEY and SVGAGI.

This clone has just a few counts. DNA for the CDR3: TGTGCCAGCAGCTTCAAGGGGGAGCATGGCTACACCTTC. Translating gives CASSFKGEHGYTF. V and J are TRBV11-1 and TRBJ1-2; tentative D call: TRBD1 (6 bases). This CDR3 is built from 13 residues. V shed 3 bases and J shed 6 bases, with 11 bases lying between them. Looked up from germline, CDR1 is SGHAT and CDR2 is FQDESV (reference sequence).

The V and J genes are TRBV3-1 (or the pseudogene TRBV3-2) and TRBJ2-5; 9 positions match TRBD2. This CDR3 contains 15 residues. Germline values: CDR1 LGHDT, CDR2 YNNKEL (reference sequence). The junction had 5 bases not matched to a gene; V was cut back by 4 bases and J by 2 bases. The CDR3 loop is CASSRVSGSQETQYF. In nucleotides, the CDR3 is TGTGCCAGCAGCCGGGTTAGCGGGAGTCAAGAGACCCAGTACTTC.

This clone was seen only a few times. This chain links TRBV7-9 with TRBJ2-3; D not certain. Per germline, CDR1 SEHNR and CDR2 FQNEAQ (reference sequence). The CDR3 runs 12 residues. The V gene lost 5 bases and the J gene lost 7 bases, with 10 bases spanning the gap. CDR3 sequence: CASSVSTNTQYF. For the CDR3, the DNA is TGTGCCAGCAGCGTCAGTACTAATACGCAGTATTTT.